The 13 T cell receptor beta chains below were found in one sample sequenced in a study of T-cell reconstitution after alpha-beta-depleted transplantation in children. As it was prepared, the TCRbeta library received unique molecular identifiers. TCRdb passed the PCR reads through MiXCR, listing each CDR3 protein once. The table lists under 750,000 distinct CDR3 sequences, more than 20% of them singletons. The sequenced sample was PBMCs, mostly from graft donor cells, obtained 360 days after TCRalphabeta/CD19-depleted stem cell transplant. The receptors derive from a boy younger than two who had a stem cell transplant for acute myeloid leukemia, so the T cells may come from the graft donor.

This rearrangement joins TRBV6-5 to TRBJ2-1; 11 bases match TRBD2. Germline CDR1 MNHEY, CDR2 SVGAGI. The CDR3 length is 15 residues. Trimming removed 3 bases from V and 7 bases from J; junction bases left unmatched: 5. CDR3 protein: CASSYSGGARNEQFF. The CDR3 nucleotides read TGTGCCAGCAGTTATAGCGGGGGGGCTCGGAATGAGCAGTTCTTC.

This clonotype was counted a few times. For the CDR3, the DNA is TGTGCCAGCAGTTTAGCGCCGAGAGGGCAAGAGACCCAGTACTTC. Amino acid sequence: CASSLAPRGQETQYF. The gene calls are TRBV12-3 or TRBV12-4 and TRBJ2-5; maybe TRBD2 (5 bases). The CDR3 has 15 amino acids. V lost 0 bases, J lost 2 bases, and 10 bases lay in between.

V usage is TRBV4-3 and J usage is TRBJ2-1; TRBD1 might be the D (5 bases). The CDR3 is 11 residues long. Between the trimmed V and J ends, which lost 0 bases and 13 bases, there was a span of 7 bases. Germline V gives CDR1 LGHNA, CDR2 YSLEER. CDR3 protein: CASSQEGPQFF. CDR3 DNA: TGCGCCAGCAGCCAAGAGGGGCCACAGTTCTTC.

This clonotype occurred many times. The V call is TRBV19, the J call TRBJ1-5; D is unresolved. Germline V lookup: CDR1 LNHDA, CDR2 SQIVND (reference sequence). CDR3 size: 12 residues. Deletions cut 7 bases from V and 7 bases from J, with 11 bases between. CDR3 in amino acids: CASTDGGQPQHF. CDR3 coding DNA: TGTGCCAGTACCGACGGAGGACAGCCCCAGCATTTT.

Many counts were recorded for this clonotype. V gene TRBV15 combines with J gene TRBJ2-5, with D perhaps matching TRBD1 (6 bases). This CDR3 has 15 residues. The V and J ends lost 4 bases and 4 bases respectively, with 16 bases between them. The germline CDR1 and CDR2 sequences are LNHNV and YYDKDF (reference sequence). The CDR3 reads CATSKRTTGAETQYF. CDR3 coding DNA: TGTGCCACCAGCAAAAGAACGACAGGAGCAGAGACCCAGTACTTC.

This clonotype was observed at least ten times. The chain is built from TRBV14 and TRBJ2-1, with D possibly matching TRBD2 (5 bases). V gave up 5 bases and J gave up 6 bases, with 14 bases separating them. The germline CDR1 and CDR2 sequences are SGHDN and FVKESK. The CDR3 runs 14 residues. The CDR3 region is CASSYDFGVNEQFF. Here the CDR3 DNA reads TGTGCCAGCAGCTACGATTTCGGGGTCAATGAGCAGTTCTTC.

In its sample, this clonotype was seen once. The DNA of the CDR3 is TGTGCCAGCAGTTCCGTGACAGGGGGCGGAACTGAAGCTTTCTTT. It translates to CASSSVTGGGTEAFF. The J gene is TRBJ1-1, the V gene TRBV12-3 or TRBV12-4, with 10 bases fitting TRBD1. V lost 4 bases, J lost 5 bases, and 7 bases stayed unmatched. The CDR3 is 15 amino acids.

The chain recombines TRBV7-2 with TRBJ2-1, with D perhaps matching TRBD1 or TRBD2 (5 bases each). V dropped 6 bases and J dropped 5 bases, with 14 bases sitting between them. CDR1 is SGHTA, CDR2 FQGNSA, per germline. The CDR3 extends over 14 amino acids. CDR3 in amino acids: CASSYPRDHNEQFF. Written as DNA, the CDR3 is TGTGCCAGCAGTTACCCCCGGGACCACAATGAGCAGTTCTTC. Variable domain in full (rest from reference TRBV7-2 and TRBJ2-1): GAGVSQSPSNKVTEKGKDVELRCDPISGHTALYWYRQSLGQGLEFLIYFQGNSAPDKSGLPSDRFSAERTGGSVSTLTIQRTQQEDSAVYLCASSYPRDHNEQFFGPGTRLTVL.

About this clonotype: The junction does not match germline at one end; this may be a read error. J is TRBJ2-1 and V is TRBV5-1; 7 nucleotides match TRBD1. CDR3 size: 15 residues. Germline loops: CDR1 SGHRS, CDR2 YFSETQ. The DNA of the CDR3 is TGCGCCAGCAGCTTGGGAGGGGGCTCCCACAATGAGCAGTTCTTC. It codes for CASSLGGGSHNEQFF. Full variable domain (remainder filled in from reference TRBV5-1 and TRBJ2-1): KAGVTQTPRYLIKTRGQQVTLSCSPISGHRSVSWYQQTPGQGLQFLFEYFSETQRNKGNFPGRFSGRQFSNSRSEMNVSTLELGDSALYLCASSLGGGSHNEQFFGPGTRLTVL.

This clonotype has just a few counts. This chain connects TRBV12-3 or TRBV12-4 to TRBJ2-5; 7 bases match TRBD2. The junction had 6 bases not matched to a gene; V was cut back by 3 bases and J by 5 bases. The CDR3 consists of 14 residues. Here the CDR3 DNA reads TGTGCCAGCAGTTTTGTTAGCGGGCGCGAGACCCAGTACTTC. Protein: CASSFVSGRETQYF.

The J gene is TRBJ1-1, the V gene TRBV27; D gene ambiguous. Germline assignment: CDR1 MNHEY and CDR2 SMNVEV (reference sequence). Deletions cut 3 bases from V and 1 base from J, with 9 bases between. The CDR3 totals 14 residues. The CDR3 DNA sequence: TGTGCCAGCAGTTTTTTGGGCTCGAACACTGAAGCTTTCTTT. It specifies CASSFLGSNTEAFF.

The gene calls are TRBV7-8 and TRBJ2-3, with unresolved D. From germline, CDR1 is SGHVS and CDR2 FQNEAQ. Trimming took 3 bases from V and 0 from J, leaving 19 bases between them. The CDR3 spans 18 residues. This CDR3 reads CASSFSPEAPISTDTQYF. CDR3 nucleotides: TGTGCCAGCAGCTTTAGTCCCGAGGCGCCGATCAGCACAGATACGCAGTATTTT.

This clonotype was counted at least ten times. This chain connects TRBV11-2 to TRBJ2-7; 7 bases agree with TRBD1. In germline, CDR1 is SGHAT, CDR2 FQNNGV. This CDR3 has 15 amino acids. Trimming took 6 bases from V and 2 from J; bases not matched to a gene: 10. The CDR3 nucleotides are TGTGCCAGCAGTTCATTCTACAGGGGCCCCTACGAGCAGTACGTC. Its protein product is CASSSFYRGPYEQYV.